This entry concerns a single TCR beta chain. Its antigen is unidentified. The source of the sample is a study of lymphopenia after photon versus proton radiotherapy. Findings of the study overall: Larger post-nadir TCR diversity loss correlated inversely with survival in deceased patients. Survival link was tested only in deceased patients; proton benefit remains a possibility. After lymphocyte nadir, photon-treated repertoires showed oligoclonal expansion, especially CD8+ Temra. Photon-treated patients lost naive T cells and TCR diversity; proton-treated stayed stable.

The germline gives CDR1 LGHNA, CDR2 YNFKEQ. The CDR3 sequence is 15 residues long. The V gene end was trimmed by 6 bases and the J gene end by 6 bases; junction bases not matched to a gene: 8. TCRdb's table, derived via immunoSEQ multiplex PCR, lists solely in-frame clones and lacks some. The sample yields tens of thousands of clones, under 95% seen once. This sequence originates from a woman aged 40 to 49 with cholangiocarcinoma. The chain has TRBV4-2 and TRBJ1-1, with TRBD1 identical over 12 bases. Sample: peripheral blood, taken from a patient treated with photon-based radiotherapy. The chain's CDR3 is CASRGPGQGAPEAFF. The CDR3 nucleotides are TGTGCCAGCAGAGGACCGGGACAGGGGGCGCCTGAAGCTTTCTTT.